These T cell receptor beta chains were read from a single sample in a study of T cells in Graves' hyperthyroidism and ophthalmopathy. TCRdb called the multiplex PCR reads again in MiXCR, with one record for every CDR3 protein. Of fewer than 650,000 distinct CDR3 sequences listed, around 15% were seen once; the top ten hold 3.5% to 4.5%. The sequenced sample was blood. The source of these receptors is a woman aged 40 to 50 with Graves' ophthalmopathy. CDR3s leave out the opening cysteine and the closing phenylalanine or tryptophan. The order of the fields is J gene, V gene, CDR3 protein.

>TRBJ2-2|TRBV6-1
ASSLPAKLGTGELF
>TRBJ1-3|TRBV6-4
ASSPGTGPSGGNTIY
>TRBJ1-1|TRBV19
ASSIAATEAF
>TRBJ1-3|TRBV15
ATSRDHQGGNTIY
>TRBJ2-7|TRBV28
ASSLQGITYEQY
>TRBJ2-2|TRBV13
ASARDPLTGELF
>TRBJ2-2|TRBV24-1
ATSASLDRVYTGELF
>TRBJ2-2|TRBV28
ASSYQGAGTGELF
>TRBJ1-3|TRBV12-3/TRBV12-4
ASSWDTLSGNTIY
>TRBJ2-1|TRBV6-1
ASTRRLAGDQYNEQF
>TRBJ2-7|TRBV28
ASSLIRGGNQPYEQY
>TRBJ1-1|TRBV7-2
ASNWGQNTEAF
>TRBJ1-1|TRBV7-6
ASSLAGQGVNTEAF
>TRBJ2-3|TRBV7-6
ASSSRIRTAEDTQY
>TRBJ1-2|TRBV4-3
ASSQEDLGGLGYT
>TRBJ1-1|TRBV7-9
ASSFETGYTEAF
>TRBJ1-1|TRBV29-1
SVNDRANTEAF
>TRBJ1-1|TRBV27
ASTLNHGHTEAF
>TRBJ1-1|TRBV6-5
ASSYREGVAMNTEAF
>TRBJ1-2|TRBV6-2/TRBV6-3
ASSTRDSYGYT
>TRBJ2-5|TRBV15
ATSRGQGTETQY
>TRBJ2-7|TRBV18
ASSLSGGVYEQY
>TRBJ2-7|TRBV27
ASTPLGTHLYEQY